The 13 T cell receptor beta chains in this list originate from one sample, sequenced in a study of Ad26.COV2.S vaccination and SARS-CoV-2 variants. Stated treatment: 15 to 20 received Ad26.COV2.S at low or high dose, single or two shots; 5 received placebo; per-sample allocation not given. After the first vaccine or placebo injection, samples were drawn on day 63. Sequencing used immunoSEQ multiplex PCR; TCRdb keeps in-frame clones, though not all of them. The data show some 340,000 clones, around 84% seen once. The sample was peripheral blood, taken in a trial of Ad26.COV2.S vaccine versus placebo. The receptors come from a person between 18 and 59 years old who received the Ad26.COV2.S COVID-19 vaccine or a placebo.

This sequence joins TRBV5-1 and TRBJ1-4; a possible D gene is TRBD1 (5 bases). Germline V lookup: CDR1 SGHRS, CDR2 YFSETQ. This CDR3 contains 16 residues. V lost 3 bases and J lost 2, with 14 bases in between. Here the CDR3 DNA reads TGCGCCAGCAGCTCCCTTAAAGGGGATACTAATGAAAAACTGTTTTTT. It specifies CASSSLKGDTNEKLFF. Together with reference TRBV5-1 and TRBJ1-4, the CDR3 gives the full variable domain: KAGVTQTPRYLIKTRGQQVTLSCSPISGHRSVSWYQQTPGQGLQFLFEYFSETQRNKGNFPGRFSGRQFSNSRSEMNVSTLELGDSALYLCASSSLKGDTNEKLFFGSGTQLSVL.

The chain has TRBV7-9 and TRBJ1-5; D not certain. The CDR3 is made up of 12 amino acids. Trimming took off 4 bases at V and 6 bases at J, with 7 bases between the two ends. Germline CDR1 is SEHNR and CDR2 is FQNEAQ (reference sequence). As DNA, the CDR3 is TGTGCCAGCAGCTCGGGGATTCAGCCCCAGCATTTT. It translates to CASSSGIQPQHF.

This sequence joins TRBV15 and TRBJ1-3; D remains unclear. The CDR3 totals 16 residues. Looked up from germline, CDR1 is LNHNV and CDR2 is YYDKDF (reference sequence). V gave up 4 bases and J gave up 0 bases, with 13 bases separating them. The CDR3 DNA sequence: TGTGCCACCAGCATCTTACACGGCAACTCTGGAAACACCATATATTTT. This encodes CATSILHGNSGNTIYF.

V and J are TRBV27 and TRBJ2-1, with 7 bases identical to TRBD2. From germline, CDR1 is MNHEY and CDR2 SMNVEV (reference sequence). The junction had 3 bases not matched to a gene; V was cut back by 3 bases and J by 1 base. The CDR3 contains 15 residues. In DNA form, the CDR3 reads TGTGCCAGCAGTTTCACTAGCGCATCCTACAATGAGCAGTTCTTC. Its protein product is CASSFTSASYNEQFF.

This clone occurred a few times. The chain combines TRBV25-1 with TRBJ1-6, with D possibly being TRBD1 (5 bases). CDR1 is MGHDK, CDR2 SYGVNS, per germline. The CDR3 has 17 residues. Trimming pared 3 bases from V and 0 bases from J, leaving 12 bases between. CDR3 residues: CASSDSGRGSYNSPLHF. The CDR3 coding sequence is TGTGCCAGCAGTGATTCAGGGCGAGGCTCCTATAATTCACCCCTCCACTTT.

The genes are TRBV5-5 and TRBJ1-5, with unresolved D. Germline values: CDR1 SGHKS, CDR2 YYEKEE (reference sequence). The CDR3 contains 14 residues. V was pared by 0 bases and J by 2 bases, with 6 bases between. CDR3 region: CASSLAGGNQPQHF. CDR3 nucleotides: TGTGCCAGCAGCTTGGCTGGGGGCAATCAGCCCCAGCATTTT.

The J gene is TRBJ1-1, the V gene TRBV7-9; no clear D gene. Germline CDR1 is SEHNR and CDR2 is FQNEAQ (reference sequence). V lost 2 bases and J lost 3, with 7 bases in between. The CDR3 is 13 amino acids. Here the CDR3 DNA reads TGTGCCAGCAGCTTATTTTGGGACACTGAAGCTTTCTTT. This translates into CASSLFWDTEAFF.

The rearrangement uses TRBV27 and TRBJ2-3; TRBD2 aligns across 7 bases. V gave up 3 bases and J gave up 0 bases; unmatched junction bases: 6. Germline CDR1 is MNHEY and CDR2 is SMNVEV (reference sequence). The CDR3 consists of 16 residues. CDR3 sequence: CASSFRGGGSTDTQYF. The CDR3 DNA is TGTGCCAGCAGTTTTCGTGGGGGGGGGAGCACAGATACGCAGTATTTT.

V and J are TRBV19 and TRBJ1-1; D is perhaps TRBD1 (5 bases). Germline values: CDR1 LNHDA, CDR2 SQIVND (reference sequence). The CDR3 runs 15 residues. V lost 3 bases and J lost 2, with 13 bases in between. CDR3 sequence: CASSIPGGLNTEAFF. The CDR3 nucleotides are TGTGCCAGTAGTATCCCCGGGGGATTAAACACTGAAGCTTTCTTT.

This clone was counted a few times. The chain joins TRBV6-2 or TRBV6-3 to TRBJ2-2, with D maybe TRBD1 (5 bases). V gave up 5 bases and J gave up 5 bases, with 15 bases separating them. CDR1 and CDR2 from the germline V gene are MNHEY and SVGEGT. This CDR3 comprises 15 residues. For the CDR3, the DNA is TGTGCCAGCAGTCCCGACAGAACCTTAACCGGGGAGCTGTTTTTT. Translating gives CASSPDRTLTGELFF.

The chain combines TRBV29-1 with TRBJ2-1, with D unresolved. Germline V gene sequence: CDR1 SQVTM, CDR2 ANQGSEA. This CDR3 is 11 amino acids long. V was shortened by 6 bases and J by 12 bases, with 15 bases between the two germline ends. CDR3 sequence (DNA): TGCAGCGTGGCCAACATGGTTGTGCAGTTCTTC. Encoded protein: CSVANMVVQFF.

The chain combines TRBV5-5 with TRBJ2-7; possibly TRBD2 for D (5 bases). Trimming cost V 6 bases and J 6 bases, with 22 bases left between them. Germline V CDR1 and CDR2: SGHKS, YYEKEE (reference sequence). This CDR3 contains 15 residues. The CDR3 DNA follows: TGTGCCAGCATCGTCGGCCCTAATGAGGGCCGCGAGCAGTACTTC. This codes for CASIVGPNEGREQYF.

The J gene is TRBJ1-1, the V gene TRBV30; D might be TRBD1 (6 bases). The CDR3 runs to 21 residues. V dropped 0 bases and J dropped 2 bases, with 31 bases sitting between them. From germline, CDR1 is GTSNPN and CDR2 SVGIG (reference sequence). CDR3 loop: CAWSVLRFWGGALGENTEAFF. CDR3 nucleotides: TGTGCCTGGAGTGTACTCAGGTTTTGGGGGGGCGCGCTCGGAGAAAACACTGAAGCTTTCTTT.